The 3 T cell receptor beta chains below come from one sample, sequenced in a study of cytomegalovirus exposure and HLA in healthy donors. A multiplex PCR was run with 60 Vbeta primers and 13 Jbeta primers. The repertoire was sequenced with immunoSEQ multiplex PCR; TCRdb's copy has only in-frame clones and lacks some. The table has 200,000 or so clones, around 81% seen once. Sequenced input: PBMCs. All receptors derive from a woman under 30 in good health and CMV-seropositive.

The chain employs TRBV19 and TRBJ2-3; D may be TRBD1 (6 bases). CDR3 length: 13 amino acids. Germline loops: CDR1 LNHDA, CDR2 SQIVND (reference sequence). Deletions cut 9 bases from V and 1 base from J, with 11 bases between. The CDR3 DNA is TGTGCCAGCAGGGGAAAGGGCACAGATACGCAGTATTTT. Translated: CASRGKGTDTQYF. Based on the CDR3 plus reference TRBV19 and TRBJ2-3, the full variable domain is DGGITQSPKYLFRKEGQNVTLSCEQNLNHDAMYWYRQDPGQGLRLIYYSQIVNDFQKGDIAEGYSVSREKKESFPLTVTSAQKNPTAFYLCASRGKGTDTQYFGPGTRLTVL.

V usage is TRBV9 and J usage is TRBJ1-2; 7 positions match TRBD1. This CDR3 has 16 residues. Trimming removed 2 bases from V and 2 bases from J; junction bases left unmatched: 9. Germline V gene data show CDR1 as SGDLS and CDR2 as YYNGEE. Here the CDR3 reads CASSVRGGGANYGYTF. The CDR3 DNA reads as TGTGCCAGCAGCGTCCGCGGAGGGGGCGCGAACTATGGCTACACCTTC.

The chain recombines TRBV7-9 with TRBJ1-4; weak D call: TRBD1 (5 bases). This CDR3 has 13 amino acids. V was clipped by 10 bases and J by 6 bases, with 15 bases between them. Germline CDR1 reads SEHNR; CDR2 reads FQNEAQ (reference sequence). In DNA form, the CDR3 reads TGTGCCACCCTAACTTGGGGGGATGAAAAACTGTTTTTT. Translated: CATLTWGDEKLFF.